Presented here are 19 T cell receptor beta chains from one specimen sequenced in a study of post-analysis software for immune sequencing data. Study results and caveats: There were five or six TRBV segments more frequent in patients than controls, and TRBV5-6, TRBV5-1 and TRBV20-1 were among them.

Their antigen targets remain unknown. Built from TCR beta cDNA, the libraries had unique molecular identifiers in them. TCRdb recomputed calls from the PCR reads with MiXCR, one row per CDR3 protein. The sample has some 890,000 distinct CDR3 sequences; around 50% are singletons. Sequencing was done on a sample of blood. The receptors were gathered from a girl aged 5-17 years with multiple sclerosis.

V is TRBV10-3 and J is TRBJ2-5, with D unresolved. The V and J ends lost 4 bases and 5 bases respectively, with 14 bases between them. This CDR3 has 14 residues. Germline values: CDR1 ENHRY, CDR2 SYGVKD. The chain's CDR3 is CAISGTTRLETQYF. In DNA, the CDR3 is TGTGCCATCAGTGGGACCACCAGGCTCGAGACCCAGTACTTC.

The chain employs TRBV6-1 and TRBJ1-1; tentatively, D is TRBD1 (6 bases). With 5 bases removed from V and 4 bases from J, the gap between germline ends came to 11 bases. The germline CDR1 and CDR2 sequences are MNHNS and SASEGT. This CDR3 is built from 13 residues. CDR3 residues: CASSTIRGTEAFF. The CDR3 region has the DNA TGTGCCAGCAGTACGATCAGGGGCACTGAAGCTTTCTTT.

The chain joins TRBV6-5 to TRBJ2-7, with D perhaps TRBD1 or TRBD2 (5 bases each). CDR3 length: 14 amino acids. Trimming took 5 bases from V and 1 from J, leaving 12 bases between them. The germline V gene encodes CDR1 MNHEY and CDR2 SVGAGI. CDR3 loop: CASSRDVLSYEQYF. The CDR3 DNA is TGTGCCAGCAGTCGGGACGTACTATCCTACGAGCAGTACTTC.

The chain carries TRBV11-2 and TRBJ2-5; TRBD1 matches at 9 bases. The CDR3 loop spans 16 amino acids. The V gene end was trimmed by 5 bases and the J gene end by 2 bases; junction bases not matched to a gene: 9. In germline, CDR1 is SGHAT, CDR2 FQNNGV. The CDR3 nucleotides are TGTGCCAGCAGCCCGACAGGGGGGTTTAGTCAAGAGACCCAGTACTTC. Its protein product is CASSPTGGFSQETQYF.

The chain employs TRBV5-1 and TRBJ2-2; maybe TRBD2 (6 bases). V was trimmed by 0 bases and J by 2 bases, leaving 17 bases between them. CDR1 and CDR2 (germline): SGHRS, YFSETQ. CDR3 length: 18 amino acids. DNA for the CDR3: TGCGCCAGCAGCTTGGAGCTTCCGGGACTCCCAAACACCGGGGAGCTGTTTTTT. This sequence encodes CASSLELPGLPNTGELFF.

The CDR3 coding sequence is TGTGCCAGCAGCCAAGGAGGAGCGGGGAATGAGCAGTTCTTC. Translated, it gives CASSQGGAGNEQFF. The chain has TRBV3-1 and TRBJ2-1, with 7 bases matching TRBD2. In germline, CDR1 is LGHDT, CDR2 YNNKEL (reference sequence). The CDR3 has 14 amino acids. The V segment lost 1 base and the J segment 7 bases; nucleotides outside the gene matches: 4.

The table lists this clonotype with a few counts. This chain uses TRBV3-1 with TRBJ2-7; D is tentatively TRBD1 or TRBD2 (6 bases each). Germline V lookup: CDR1 LGHDT, CDR2 YNNKEL (reference sequence). Trimming took 5 bases from V and 9 from J, leaving 20 bases between them. This CDR3 has 14 amino acids. CDR3 nucleotides: TGTGCCAGCAGCGAGACCGGGGGCCACAGCGGGCAGTACTTC. The encoded protein is CASSETGGHSGQYF.

This clonotype was seen only a few times. The gene calls are TRBV29-1 and TRBJ2-1, with D perhaps TRBD2 (5 bases). The CDR3 totals 13 residues. V lost 0 bases to trimming and J lost 4 bases, with 7 bases between them. Germline CDR1 SQVTM, CDR2 ANQGSEA. CDR3 in amino acids: CSVEDRRYNEQFF. In DNA, the CDR3 is TGCAGCGTTGAAGATCGGAGGTACAATGAGCAGTTCTTC.

This clonotype was recorded a few times. The chain links TRBV20-1 to TRBJ2-7; the D is unclear. Germline V gene sequence: CDR1 DFQATT, CDR2 SNEGSKA (reference sequence). V was clipped by 0 bases and J by 1 base, with 7 bases between them. This CDR3 is 13 amino acids long. DNA of the CDR3: TGCAGTGCTAGAGACAGGACGTCCTACGAGCAGTACTTC. Protein sequence: CSARDRTSYEQYF.

This clonotype is a singleton in its sample. The rearrangement uses TRBV29-1 and TRBJ2-5, with 8 bases matching TRBD1. With 1 base clipped from V and 5 bases from J, the junction kept 3 bases outside the gene matches. This CDR3 is 13 amino acids long. Germline V gene sequence: CDR1 SQVTM, CDR2 ANQGSEA. CDR3 in amino acids: CSVEAGQVETQYF. CDR3 bases: TGCAGCGTTGAAGCGGGACAGGTGGAGACCCAGTACTTC. The full variable domain, completed using reference TRBV29-1 and TRBJ2-5, is SAVISQKPSRDICQRGTSLTIQCQVDSQVTMMFWYRQQPGQSLTLIATANQGSEATYESGFVIDKFPISRPNLTFSTLTVSNMSPEDSSIYLCSVEAGQVETQYFGPGTRLLVL.

CDR3 region: CASSLEAGHISGANVLTF. The CDR3 region has the DNA TGTGCCAGCAGCCTGGAGGCGGGACACATCTCTGGGGCCAACGTCCTGACTTTC. The chain couples TRBV7-3 to TRBJ2-6; D could derive from TRBD1 or TRBD2 (6 bases each). The CDR3 totals 18 residues. V lost 5 bases to trimming and J lost 0 bases, with 17 bases between them. Germline CDR1 is SGHTA and CDR2 is FQGTGA.

The gene calls are TRBV7-2 and TRBJ1-2, with 8 nucleotides matching TRBD1. V lost 6 bases to trimming and J lost 5 bases; unmatched junction nucleotides: 11. Germline CDR1 SGHTA, CDR2 FQGNSA. This CDR3 region has 15 residues. The CDR3 here is CASRSQGAATYGYTF. CDR3 bases: TGTGCCAGCAGATCCCAGGGGGCCGCGACTTATGGCTACACCTTC.

V and J are TRBV5-1 and TRBJ2-7, with TRBD1 matching 7 bases. The J call may be faulty, since TRBJ2-5 better matches the DNA end. This CDR3 contains 14 residues. The germline V gene encodes CDR1 SGHRS and CDR2 YFSETQ. The CDR3 sequence is CASSSQGDEKTQYF. Here the CDR3 DNA reads TGCGCCAGCAGCTCGCAGGGGGACGAAAAGACCCAGTACTTC.

In its sample, this clonotype was seen a few times. The J gene is TRBJ2-7, the V gene TRBV18; no clear D gene. CDR3 size: 15 residues. The germline V gene has CDR1 KGHSH and CDR2 LQKENI. V shed 3 bases and J shed 4 bases, with 16 bases lying between them. CDR3 protein: CASSPTTTEWYEQYF. In DNA form, the CDR3 reads TGTGCCAGCTCACCTACAACCACCGAGTGGTACGAGCAGTACTTC.

This clonotype was observed once. The genes are TRBV7-6 and TRBJ2-4, with no clear D. The V gene lost 5 bases and the J gene lost 5 bases, with 19 bases spanning the gap. The CDR3 extends over 16 amino acids. Germline-derived CDR1 and CDR2 are SGHVS and FNYEAQ. CDR3 residues: CASSPNSPVGENIQYF. The CDR3 region has the DNA TGTGCCAGCAGCCCTAACAGTCCAGTAGGCGAAAACATTCAGTACTTC.

The rearrangement uses TRBV10-3 and TRBJ2-2, with TRBD1 matching 7 bases. The CDR3 is 13 amino acids. V shed 7 bases and J 4 bases; nucleotides not matched to a gene: 3. Per the germline V gene, CDR1 is ENHRY and CDR2 is SYGVKD. CDR3 region: CAINAGGTGELFF. In DNA form, the CDR3 reads TGTGCCATCAATGCAGGGGGCACCGGGGAGCTGTTTTTT.

The J gene is TRBJ1-1, the V gene TRBV28; tentative D call: TRBD1 (5 bases). This CDR3 is 15 amino acids long. V was clipped by 1 base and J by 4 bases, with 13 bases between them. CDR1 is MDHEN, CDR2 SYDVKM, per germline. In DNA form, the CDR3 reads TGTGCCAGCAGTTTATTAGCAGGGTGGGGCACTGAAGCTTTCTTT. As protein: CASSLLAGWGTEAFF.

V is TRBV7-6 and J is TRBJ1-2; a weak D match, TRBD1 (5 bases). The length of the CDR3 is 15 residues. Germline V gene lookup returns CDR1 SGHVS and CDR2 FNYEAQ. V was cut by 5 bases and J by 2 bases, with 15 bases left in between. CDR3 protein: CASSRGVSGNYGYTF. In nucleotides, the CDR3 is TGTGCCAGCAGCCGCGGAGTCTCAGGGAACTATGGCTACACCTTC.

V gene TRBV12-3 or TRBV12-4 combines with J gene TRBJ2-4; 7 nucleotides align to TRBD1. The J segment lost 0 bases and the V segment lost 6 bases, leaving 8 bases of the junction unmatched. The CDR3 totals 16 residues. CDR3 in DNA: TGTGCCAGCAGCCAAACAGGGGAAGGAGCCAAAAACATTCAGTACTTC. It encodes CASSQTGEGAKNIQYF.